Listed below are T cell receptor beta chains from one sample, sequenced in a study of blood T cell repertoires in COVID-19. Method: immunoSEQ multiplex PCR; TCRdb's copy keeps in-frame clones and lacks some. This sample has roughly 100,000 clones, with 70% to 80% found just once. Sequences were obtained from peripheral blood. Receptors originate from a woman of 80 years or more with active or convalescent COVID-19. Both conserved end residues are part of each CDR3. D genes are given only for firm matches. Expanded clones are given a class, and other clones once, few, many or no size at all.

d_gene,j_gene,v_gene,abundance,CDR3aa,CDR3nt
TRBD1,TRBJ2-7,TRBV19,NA,CASRDRGYEQYF,TGTGCCAGCCGGGACAGAGGCTACGAGCAGTACTTC
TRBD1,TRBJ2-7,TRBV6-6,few,CASRPGTGGYEQYF,TGTGCCAGCAGACCCGGGACAGGAGGTTACGAGCAGTACTTC
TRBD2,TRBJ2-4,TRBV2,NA,CASTPAGERLAKNIQYF,TGTGCCAGCACACCCGCGGGGGAGCGTCTAGCCAAAAACATTCAGTACTTC
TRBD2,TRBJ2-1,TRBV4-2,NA,CASSQEGLAGGAGAKNEQFF,TGTGCCAGCAGCCAAGAAGGGCTAGCGGGAGGGGCGGGGGCCAAGAATGAGCAGTTCTTC
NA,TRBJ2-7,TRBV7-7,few,CASSPYREHEQYF,TGTGCCAGCAGCCCTTACAGGGAACACGAGCAGTACTTC
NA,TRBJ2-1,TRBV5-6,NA,CASSLAPPGGEQFF,TGTGCCAGCAGCTTGGCCCCGCCCGGCGGTGAGCAGTTCTTC
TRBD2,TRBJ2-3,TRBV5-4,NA,CASSRTSGQTDTQYF,TGTGCCAGCAGCCGGACTAGCGGACAAACAGATACGCAGTATTTT
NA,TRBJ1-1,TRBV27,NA,CASSPEPQGWNTEAFF,TGTGCCAGCAGTCCCGAACCCCAGGGTTGGAACACTGAAGCTTTCTTT
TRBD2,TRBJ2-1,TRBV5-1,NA,CASSLAGLAGGLQFF,TGTGCCAGCAGCTTGGCCGGACTAGCGGGAGGACTGCAGTTCTTC
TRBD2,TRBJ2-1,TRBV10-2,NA,CASSELAGYYGEQFF,TGCGCCAGCAGTGAGTTAGCGGGATACTATGGTGAGCAGTTCTTC
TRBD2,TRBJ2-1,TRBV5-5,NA,CASSKLAGGSNEQFF,TGTGCCAGCAGCAAACTAGCGGGAGGGTCGAATGAGCAGTTCTTC
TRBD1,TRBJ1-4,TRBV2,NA,CASKGTGLEKLFF,TGTGCCAGCAAAGGGACAGGGCTCGAAAAACTGTTTTTT
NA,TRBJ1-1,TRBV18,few,CASSPAGDPNTEAFF,TGTGCCAGCTCACCAGCAGGGGACCCGAACACTGAAGCTTTCTTT
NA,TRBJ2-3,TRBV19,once,CATGLAPVTDTQYF,TGTGCTACGGGCCTAGCACCAGTCACAGATACGCAGTATTTT
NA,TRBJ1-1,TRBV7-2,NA,CASSLWVGPNTEAFF,TGTGCCAGCAGCTTATGGGTGGGGCCGAACACTGAAGCTTTCTTT
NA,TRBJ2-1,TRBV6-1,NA,CASSEHGGSYNEQFF,TGTGCCAGCAGTGAACACGGGGGCTCCTACAATGAGCAGTTCTTC
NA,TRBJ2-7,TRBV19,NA,CASRRRLRGITYEQYF,TGTGCCAGTAGGAGGCGACTCAGGGGAATCACCTACGAGCAGTACTTC
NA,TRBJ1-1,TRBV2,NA,CASSGQVRGTEAFF,TGTGCCAGCAGTGGACAGGTAAGAGGGACTGAAGCTTTCTTT
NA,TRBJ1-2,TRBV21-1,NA,CASNVLTQGPINYGYTF,TGTGCCAGCAACGTACTTACACAGGGACCTATTAACTATGGCTACACCTTC
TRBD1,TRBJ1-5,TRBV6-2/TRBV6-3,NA,CASSRSGTGVQPQHF,TGTGCCAGCAGTCGATCCGGGACAGGGGTACAGCCCCAGCATTTT
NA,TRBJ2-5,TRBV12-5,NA,CASGLGLGGQETQYF,TGTGCTAGTGGTTTGGGACTGGGGGGCCAAGAGACCCAGTACTTC
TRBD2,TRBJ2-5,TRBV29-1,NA,CSGTSGTSEETQYF,TGCAGCGGCACGAGCGGGACTTCGGAAGAGACCCAGTACTTC